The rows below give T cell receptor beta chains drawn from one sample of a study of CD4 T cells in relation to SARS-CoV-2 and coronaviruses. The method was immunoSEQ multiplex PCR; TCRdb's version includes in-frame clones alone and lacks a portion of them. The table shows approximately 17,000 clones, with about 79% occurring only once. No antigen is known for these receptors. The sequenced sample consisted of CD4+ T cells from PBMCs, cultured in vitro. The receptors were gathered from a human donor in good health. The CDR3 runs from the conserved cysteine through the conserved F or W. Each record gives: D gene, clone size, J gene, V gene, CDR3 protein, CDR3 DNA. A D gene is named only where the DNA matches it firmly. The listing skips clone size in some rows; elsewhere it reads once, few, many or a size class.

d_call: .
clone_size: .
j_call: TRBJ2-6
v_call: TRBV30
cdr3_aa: CAWSVGVTGANVLTF
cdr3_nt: TGTGCCTGGAGTGTCGGGGTAACTGGGGCCAACGTCCTGACTTTC

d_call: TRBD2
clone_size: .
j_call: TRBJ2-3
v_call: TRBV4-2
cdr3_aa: CASSQDRASGGRGTQYF
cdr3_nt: TGTGCCAGCAGCCAAGATCGGGCTAGCGGGGGGAGGGGTACGCAGTATTTT

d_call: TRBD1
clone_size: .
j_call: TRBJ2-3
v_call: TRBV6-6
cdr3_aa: CASSLPGTGGLNTQYF
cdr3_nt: TGTGCCAGCAGTCTTCCCGGGACAGGGGGATTAAATACGCAGTATTTT

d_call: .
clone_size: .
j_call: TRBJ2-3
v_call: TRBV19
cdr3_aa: CASSLRPDTQYF
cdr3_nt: TGTGCCAGTAGTCTTCGGCCAGATACGCAGTATTTT

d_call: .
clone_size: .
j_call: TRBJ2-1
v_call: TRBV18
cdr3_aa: CASSRMTGSSYNEQFF
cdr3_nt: TGTGCCAGCTCACGAATGACGGGAAGCTCCTACAATGAGCAGTTCTTC

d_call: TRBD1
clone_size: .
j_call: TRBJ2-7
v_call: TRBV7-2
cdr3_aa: CASSLGPGQGYEQYF
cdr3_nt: TGTGCCAGCAGCTTAGGGCCGGGACAGGGGTACGAGCAGTACTTC

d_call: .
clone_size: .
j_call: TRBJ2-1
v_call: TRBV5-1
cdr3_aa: CASSVRRGVQQFF
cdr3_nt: TGCGCCAGCAGCGTGCGGAGAGGGGTGCAGCAGTTCTTC

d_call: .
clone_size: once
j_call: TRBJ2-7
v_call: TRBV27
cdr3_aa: CASSSNTGPTYEQYF
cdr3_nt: TGTGCCAGCAGTTCGAACACGGGGCCCACCTACGAGCAGTACTTC

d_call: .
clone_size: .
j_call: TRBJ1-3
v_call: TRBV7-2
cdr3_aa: CASSSSMAHSGNTIYF
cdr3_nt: TGTGCCAGCAGCTCATCGATGGCTCACTCTGGAAACACCATATATTTT

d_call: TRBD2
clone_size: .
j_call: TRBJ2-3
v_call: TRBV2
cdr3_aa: CASSEVVAGGLYF
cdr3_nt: TGTGCCAGCAGTGAAGTGGTGGCGGGGGGGCTATATTTT

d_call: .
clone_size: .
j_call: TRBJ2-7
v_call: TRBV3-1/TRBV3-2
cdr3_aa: CASSQDLVLGHEQYF
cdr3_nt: TGTGCCAGCAGCCAAGACTTAGTACTCGGGCACGAGCAGTACTTC

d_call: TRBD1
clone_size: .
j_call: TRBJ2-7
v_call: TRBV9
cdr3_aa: CASSVGGTGGYEQYF
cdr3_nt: TGTGCCAGCAGCGTAGGGGGGACAGGGGGCTACGAGCAGTACTTC

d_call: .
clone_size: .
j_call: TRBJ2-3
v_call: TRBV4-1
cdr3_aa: CASSQDPRTDTQYF
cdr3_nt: TGCGCCAGCAGCCAAGATCCCCGCACAGATACGCAGTATTTT

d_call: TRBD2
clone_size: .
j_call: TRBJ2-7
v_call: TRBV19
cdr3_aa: CASSYSGQSYEQYF
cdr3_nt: TGTGCCAGTAGTTATAGCGGGCAATCCTACGAGCAGTACTTC

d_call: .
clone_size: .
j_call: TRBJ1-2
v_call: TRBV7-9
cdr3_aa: CASSGSLNYGYTF
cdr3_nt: TGTGCCAGCAGCGGAAGTCTGAACTATGGCTACACCTTC

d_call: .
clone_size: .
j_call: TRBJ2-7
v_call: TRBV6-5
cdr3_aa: CASSYYRRAEQYF
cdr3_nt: TGTGCCAGCAGTTACTATCGCAGGGCCGAGCAGTACTTC

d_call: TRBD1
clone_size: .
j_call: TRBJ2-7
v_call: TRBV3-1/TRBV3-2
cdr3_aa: CASSLQGVYEQYF
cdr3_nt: TGTGCCAGCAGCCTACAGGGGGTCTACGAGCAGTACTTC

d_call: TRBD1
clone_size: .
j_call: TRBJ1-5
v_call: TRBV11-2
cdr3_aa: CASSKGGGRGQPQHF
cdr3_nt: TGTGCCAGCAGCAAAGGGGGCGGGCGCGGTCAGCCCCAGCATTTT

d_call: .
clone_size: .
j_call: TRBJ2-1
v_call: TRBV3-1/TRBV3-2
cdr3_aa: CASSRNLGNEQFF
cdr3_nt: TGTGCCAGCAGCCGGAACCTGGGCAATGAGCAGTTCTTC

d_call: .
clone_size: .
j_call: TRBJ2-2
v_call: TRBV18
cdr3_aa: CASSPVGELFF
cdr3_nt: TGTGCCAGCTCACCTGTCGGGGAGCTGTTTTTT

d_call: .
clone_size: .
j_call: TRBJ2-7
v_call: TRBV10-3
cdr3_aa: CAIRPGFTADEQYF
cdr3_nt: TGTGCCATCAGGCCCGGGTTTACCGCAGACGAGCAGTACTTC

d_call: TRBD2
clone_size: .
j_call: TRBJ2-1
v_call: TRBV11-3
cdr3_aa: CASSRGGANSYNEQFF
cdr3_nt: TGTGCCAGCAGTCGGGGGGGGGCAAACTCCTACAATGAGCAGTTCTTC

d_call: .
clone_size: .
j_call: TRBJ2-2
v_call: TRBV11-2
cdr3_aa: CASSRLGQVNTGELFF
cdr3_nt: TGTGCCAGCAGCAGACTGGGGCAGGTGAACACCGGGGAGCTGTTTTTT

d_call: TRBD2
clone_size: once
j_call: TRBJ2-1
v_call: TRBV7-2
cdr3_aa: CASSLDGGRGGFFF
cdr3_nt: TGTGCCAGCAGCTTAGATGGCGGGAGGGGCGGCTTTTTCTTC

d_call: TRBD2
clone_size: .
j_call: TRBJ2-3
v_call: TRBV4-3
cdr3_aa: CASSQKGLAMNTQYF
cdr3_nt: TGCGCCAGCAGCCAGAAAGGACTAGCGATGAATACGCAGTATTTT

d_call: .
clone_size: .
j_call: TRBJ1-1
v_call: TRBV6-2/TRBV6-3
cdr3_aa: CASSTIRVSGMNTEAFF
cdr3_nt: TGTGCCAGCAGTACTATCAGGGTTTCTGGCATGAACACTGAAGCTTTCTTT

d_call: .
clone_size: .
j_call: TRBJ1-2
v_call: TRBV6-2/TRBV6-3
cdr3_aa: CASSSSGDYGYTF
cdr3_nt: .

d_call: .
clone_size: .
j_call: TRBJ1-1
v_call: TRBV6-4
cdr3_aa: CASSDRVGPAFF
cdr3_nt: TGTGCCAGCAGTGACAGGGTGGGACCAGCTTTCTTT

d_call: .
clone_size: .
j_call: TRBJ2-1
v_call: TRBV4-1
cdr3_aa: CASSRQVDNEQFF
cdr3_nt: TGCGCCAGCAGCCGTCAGGTCGACAATGAGCAGTTCTTC

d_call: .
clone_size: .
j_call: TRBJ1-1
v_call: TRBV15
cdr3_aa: CATNPGGALRTEAFF
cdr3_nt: TGTGCCACCAATCCGGGGGGGGCTTTAAGGACTGAAGCTTTCTTT

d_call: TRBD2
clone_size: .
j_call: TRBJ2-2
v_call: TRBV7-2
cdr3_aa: CASSLATSGRPGELFF
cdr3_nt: TGTGCCAGCAGCTTAGCGACTAGCGGGAGGCCCGGGGAGCTGTTTTTT

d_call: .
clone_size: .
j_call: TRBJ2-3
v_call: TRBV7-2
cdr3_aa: CASWEALADTQYF
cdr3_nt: TGTGCCAGCTGGGAGGCTCTCGCAGATACGCAGTATTTT

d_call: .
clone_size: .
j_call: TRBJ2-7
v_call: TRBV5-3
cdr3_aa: CARSAGELEQYF
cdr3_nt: TGTGCCAGAAGCGCCGGGGAACTTGAGCAGTACTTC

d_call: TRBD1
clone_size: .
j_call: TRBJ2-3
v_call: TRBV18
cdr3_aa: CASSPRDRGSDTQYF
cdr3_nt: TGTGCCAGCTCACCGCGGGACAGGGGTTCTGATACGCAGTATTTT

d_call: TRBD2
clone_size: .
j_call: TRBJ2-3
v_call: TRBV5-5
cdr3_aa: CASSGWTSPTDTQYF
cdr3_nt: TGTGCCAGCAGCGGCTGGACTAGCCCCACAGATACGCAGTATTTT

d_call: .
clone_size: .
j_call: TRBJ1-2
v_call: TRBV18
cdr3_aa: CASSPRGLDGYTF
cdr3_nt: TGTGCCAGCTCACCCCGGGGCCTGGATGGCTACACCTTC

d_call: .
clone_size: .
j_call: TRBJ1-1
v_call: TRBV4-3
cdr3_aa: CASSPRWRNTEAFF
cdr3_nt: TGCGCCAGCAGCCCAAGGTGGAGGAACACTGAAGCTTTCTTT

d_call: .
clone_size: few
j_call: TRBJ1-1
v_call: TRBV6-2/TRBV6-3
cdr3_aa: CASSYVGTEAFF
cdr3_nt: TGTGCCAGCAGTTACGTTGGGACTGAAGCTTTCTTT

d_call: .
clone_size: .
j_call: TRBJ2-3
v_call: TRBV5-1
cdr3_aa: CASSSGSTDTQYF
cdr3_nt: TGCGCCAGCAGCTCAGGTAGTACAGATACGCAGTATTTT

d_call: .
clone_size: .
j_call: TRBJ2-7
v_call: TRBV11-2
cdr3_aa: CASSLGLDPLGLSSYEQYF
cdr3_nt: TGTGCCAGCAGCTTAGGTTTGGACCCTCTGGGACTTAGCTCCTACGAGCAGTACTTC

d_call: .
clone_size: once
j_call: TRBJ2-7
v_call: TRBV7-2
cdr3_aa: CASSFSWGSRDEQYF
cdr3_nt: TGTGCCAGCAGCTTTTCTTGGGGGAGTCGGGACGAGCAGTACTTC

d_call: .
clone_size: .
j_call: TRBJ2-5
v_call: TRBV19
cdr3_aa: CASSSPGSTETQYF
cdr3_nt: TGTGCCAGTAGTAGCCCAGGATCAACGGAGACCCAGTACTTC

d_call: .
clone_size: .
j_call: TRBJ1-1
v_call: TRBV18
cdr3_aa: CASSQPDTQAFF
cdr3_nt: TGTGCCAGCTCCCAACCGGACACTCAAGCTTTCTTT

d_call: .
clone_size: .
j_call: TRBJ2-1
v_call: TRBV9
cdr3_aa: CASSVVSRDNEQFF
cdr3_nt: TGTGCCAGCAGCGTAGTCTCCAGGGACAATGAGCAGTTCTTC

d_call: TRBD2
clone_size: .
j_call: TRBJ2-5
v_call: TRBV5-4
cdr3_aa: CASSEPPGGPDSETQYF
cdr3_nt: TGTGCCAGCAGCGAGCCCCCGGGGGGGCCTGACTCTGAGACCCAGTACTTC

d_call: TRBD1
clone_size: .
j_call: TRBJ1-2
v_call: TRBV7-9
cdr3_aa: CASIPPGGNYGYTF
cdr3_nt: TGTGCCAGCATCCCCCCAGGGGGGAACTATGGCTACACCTTC

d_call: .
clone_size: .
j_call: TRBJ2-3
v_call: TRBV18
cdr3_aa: CASSPPGTSSTDTQYF
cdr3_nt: TGTGCCAGCTCACCACCTGGGACCTCTAGCACAGATACGCAGTATTTT

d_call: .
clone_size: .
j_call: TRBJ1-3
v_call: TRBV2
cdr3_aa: CASSEELRASGNTIYF
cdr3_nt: TGTGCCAGCAGTGAAGAGTTGAGAGCCTCTGGAAACACCATATATTTT

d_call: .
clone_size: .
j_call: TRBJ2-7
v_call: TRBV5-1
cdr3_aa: CASSLGYQSSYEQYF
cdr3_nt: TGCGCCAGCAGCTTGGGTTACCAGAGCTCCTACGAGCAGTACTTC

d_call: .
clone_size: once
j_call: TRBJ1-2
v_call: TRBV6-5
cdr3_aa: CASISDSSGGYTF
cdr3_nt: TGTGCCAGCATCTCAGACAGTTCTGGTGGCTACACCTTC

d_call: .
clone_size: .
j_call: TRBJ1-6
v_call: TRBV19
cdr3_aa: CASEGRYNSPLHF
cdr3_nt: TGTGCCAGTGAAGGGCGGTATAATTCACCCCTCCACTTT

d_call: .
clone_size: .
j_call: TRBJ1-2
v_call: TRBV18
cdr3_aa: CASSPGTEPNYGYTF
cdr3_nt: TGTGCCAGCTCACCCGGGACGGAACCCAACTATGGCTACACCTTC

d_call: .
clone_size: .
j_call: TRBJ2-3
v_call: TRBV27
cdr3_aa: CASSLRQSDTQYF
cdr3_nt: TGTGCCAGCAGTTTACGGCAGTCAGATACGCAGTATTTT

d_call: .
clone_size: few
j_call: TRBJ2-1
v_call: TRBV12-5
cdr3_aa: CASGSRVDSYNEQFF
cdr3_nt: TGTGCTAGTGGTTCACGGGTGGATTCCTACAATGAGCAGTTCTTC